This T cell receptor beta chain was identified during a study of T-cell reconstitution after alpha-beta-depleted transplantation in children. Trimming stripped 8 bases from V and 7 bases from J, with 18 bases between. The CDR3 spans 14 residues. The germline V gene encodes CDR1 MNHEY and CDR2 SVGEGT. Researchers prepared the TCRbeta library using unique molecular identifiers, the study reports. MiXCR was run by TCRdb on the PCR reads, yielding one entry per CDR3 protein. The data show 350,000 to 400,000 distinct CDR3 sequences, approximately 20% seen once. Sequenced material: PBMCs from the stem cell graft donor, taken from the stem cell graft. The chain uses TRBV6-2 or TRBV6-3 and TRBJ2-1, with D tentatively TRBD1 or TRBD2 (6 bases each). The TCR comes from a human donor who donated a stem cell graft to a child with acute myeloid leukemia. The CDR3: CASGRIRGGNEQFF. The CDR3 nucleotides are TGTGCCAGCGGTAGGATAAGAGGGGGGAATGAGCAGTTCTTC.